This record concerns one T cell receptor beta chain sequence. Its antigen is undetermined. This sample stems from a study of beta chain features in type 1 diabetes. Study conclusions and caveats: Among type 1 diabetes patients, VDJ junctions had fewer insertions and more deletions.

Reverse transcribing all isolated RNA meant expressed TCRB transcripts were sequenced. TCRdb's table, derived via immunoSEQ multiplex PCR, lists solely in-frame clones and lacks some. The table lists 200,000 to 250,000 clones, approximately 10% of them singletons. Only one heparinised blood draw was taken per donor, and its volume averaged around 100 mL. Each of the CD4+ naive, central memory, regulatory and stem cell-like memory populations was sorted via CD45RO/CCR7/CD25/CD127/CD95/CD27. Sorted populations were all over 98% pure. The TCR was taken from a man aged 18 to 29 in good health. The specimen sequenced was central memory CD4+ T cells from blood.

The CDR3 nucleotides read TGTGCCAGCAGTTACAACGTCTGGGAGCAGTACTTC. Amino acids: CASSYNVWEQYF. This chain joins TRBV28 and TRBJ2-7; no firm D call. Germline values: CDR1 MDHEN, CDR2 SYDVKM. V was clipped by 4 bases and J by 7 bases, with 11 bases between them. This CDR3 comprises 12 residues.